Shown below are 29 T cell receptor beta chains from a single sample sequenced in a study of T cell responses to AZD1222 COVID-19 vaccine. TCRdb's table, derived via immunoSEQ multiplex PCR, lists solely in-frame clones and lacks some. The sample contains about 99,000 clones, about 85% of which appear only once. Sequenced here: peripheral blood, sampled on day 0 of AZD1222 vaccination. The receptors shown here come from an adult in good health.

The J gene is TRBJ1-1, the V gene TRBV10-3, with D perhaps TRBD1 (5 bases). This CDR3 spans 16 amino acids. Germline V gene data show CDR1 as ENHRY and CDR2 as SYGVKD. Deletions cut 1 base from V and 4 bases from J, with 16 bases between. The CDR3 loop reads CAISEYAPGKGTEAFF. CDR3 DNA sequence: TGTGCCATCAGTGAGTACGCCCCAGGGAAAGGCACTGAAGCTTTCTTT.

In this sample, this clone turned up a few times. The gene calls are TRBV13 and TRBJ1-6, with 9 positions matching TRBD1. Trimming at V came to 6 bases and at J to 3 bases, leaving 3 bases not matched to a gene. This CDR3 comprises 15 residues. The germline gives CDR1 PRHDT, CDR2 FYEKMQ (reference sequence). CDR3: CASRHRGHYNSPLHF. CDR3 in DNA: TGTGCCAGCAGACACAGGGGGCACTATAATTCACCCCTCCACTTT. Together with reference TRBV13 and TRBJ1-6, the CDR3 gives the full variable domain: AAGVIQSPRHLIKEKRETATLKCYPIPRHDTVYWYQQGPGQDPQFLISFYEKMQSDKGSIPDRFSAQQFSDYHSELNMSSLELGDSALYFCASRHRGHYNSPLHFGNGTRLTVT.

This rearrangement joins TRBV15 to TRBJ2-5; D may be TRBD1 (6 bases). The CDR3 length is 17 residues. Deletions cut 3 bases from V and 5 bases from J, with 22 bases between. Germline assignment: CDR1 LNHNV and CDR2 YYDKDF (reference sequence). The CDR3 spells CATSRYLQTGSGETQYF. In DNA form, the CDR3 reads TGTGCCACCAGCAGGTACCTCCAAACAGGGTCTGGGGAGACCCAGTACTTC. The variable domain in full, completed from reference TRBV15 and TRBJ2-5, reads DAMVIQNPRYQVTQFGKPVTLSCSQTLNHNVMYWYQQKSSQAPKLLFHYYDKDFNNEADTPDNFQSRRPNTSFCFLDIRSPGLGDTAMYLCATSRYLQTGSGETQYFGPGTRLLVL.

The table lists this clone with a count of one. The chain combines TRBV7-6 with TRBJ1-1; D may be TRBD1 (6 bases). Germline V gene lookup returns CDR1 SGHVS and CDR2 FNYEAQ. The CDR3 has 15 residues. V gave up 5 bases and J gave up 5 bases, with 18 bases separating them. CDR3 in amino acids: CASSGRQADRTEAFF. The CDR3 DNA reads TGTGCCAGCAGCGGACGACAGGCCGATCGTACTGAAGCTTTCTTT.

This chain links TRBV7-2 with TRBJ1-1; TRBD1 agrees at 8 bases. Germline assignment: CDR1 SGHTA and CDR2 FQGNSA. V lost 3 bases to trimming and J lost 7 bases; unmatched junction nucleotides: 7. This CDR3 is built from 14 residues. CDR3 sequence (DNA): TGTGCCAGCAGCTTGCGCCAGGGGGCCCTTGAAGCTTTCTTT. Protein product: CASSLRQGALEAFF.

The J gene is TRBJ2-5, the V gene TRBV9; 10 bases match TRBD1. This CDR3 has 15 amino acids. The germline gives CDR1 SGDLS, CDR2 YYNGEE. V dropped 4 bases and J dropped 5; count of bases not matched to a gene: 8. The DNA of the CDR3 is TGTGCCAGCAGCATCAGACAGGGGGCTGAGGAGACCCAGTACTTC. Protein: CASSIRQGAEETQYF.

This clone appeared a few times. The CDR3 is CASSIPGRRNTGELFF. CDR3 sequence (DNA): TGTGCCAGTAGTATTCCTGGACGGAGGAACACCGGGGAGCTGTTTTTT. The rearrangement uses TRBV19 and TRBJ2-2; D not resolved. The CDR3 runs 16 residues. Trimming took off 3 bases at V and 1 base at J, with 12 bases between the two ends. The V gene's germline CDR1 is LNHDA and CDR2 SQIVND (reference sequence).

The chain is built from TRBV15 and TRBJ2-5; D unclear. This CDR3 contains 14 residues. Germline-derived CDR1 and CDR2 are LNHNV and YYDKDF (reference sequence). Trimming stripped 0 bases from V and 4 bases from J, with 9 bases between. The CDR3 bases are TGTGCCACCAGCAGAGATAGGTGGGGAGAGACCCAGTACTTC. It codes for CATSRDRWGETQYF.

The chain employs TRBV6-1 and TRBJ2-1; D is perhaps TRBD2 (6 bases). Germline V gene sequence: CDR1 MNHNS, CDR2 SASEGT. The CDR3 consists of 16 residues. The ends were cut back, 2 bases at V and 2 bases at J, with 13 bases in the middle. The CDR3 spells CASSEPGGVTYNEQFF. CDR3 coding DNA: TGTGCCAGCAGTGAACCCGGCGGGGTGACCTACAATGAGCAGTTCTTC.

This rearrangement joins TRBV2 to TRBJ2-7; D not resolved. The CDR3 contains 13 residues. Germline assignment: CDR1 SNHLY and CDR2 FYNNEI. Trimming stripped 6 bases from V and 7 bases from J, with 16 bases between. CDR3 loop: CASSPGPTEEQYV. In nucleotides, the CDR3 is TGTGCCAGCAGCCCCGGGCCCACGGAGGAGCAGTACGTC.

This sequence joins TRBV29-1 and TRBJ2-1; D possibly uses TRBD1 or TRBD2 (5 bases each). Germline lookup yields CDR1 SQVTM and CDR2 ANQGSEA. The CDR3 runs 14 residues. V shed 7 bases and J shed 8 bases, with 21 bases lying between them. The CDR3 bases are TGCAGCGGGGACCCTGGGACCCGCGCGGATGAGCAGTTCTTC. It codes for CSGDPGTRADEQFF.

The chain couples TRBV9 to TRBJ2-3, with 9 bases that match TRBD2. CDR3 size: 15 residues. Germline V CDR1 and CDR2: SGDLS, YYNGEE. V dropped 5 bases and J dropped 2; count of bases not matched to a gene: 6. CDR3 sequence: CASSTSGRTTDTQYF. The DNA for the CDR3 is TGTGCCAGCAGTACTAGCGGGCGGACCACAGATACGCAGTATTTT.

The V and J genes are TRBV3-1 (or the pseudogene TRBV3-2) and TRBJ2-1, with 9 bases matching TRBD1. The germline V gene has CDR1 LGHDT and CDR2 YNNKEL (reference sequence). V lost 0 bases, J lost 4 bases, and 10 bases stayed unmatched. This CDR3 comprises 18 residues. The CDR3 DNA reads as TGTGCCAGCAGCCAAGACCCACCAGGGACAGGGAGATACAATGAGCAGTTCTTC. Amino acids: CASSQDPPGTGRYNEQFF.

The V and J genes are TRBV7-2 and TRBJ1-2; maybe TRBD1 (6 bases). The CDR3 is made up of 14 amino acids. V lost 5 bases and J lost 4, with 14 bases in between. Germline CDR1 is SGHTA and CDR2 is FQGNSA. CDR3 amino acids: CASSPQGQGYGYTF. The CDR3 DNA follows: TGTGCCAGCAGCCCACAGGGCCAAGGCTATGGCTACACCTTC.

In its sample, this clone was seen once. This chain connects TRBV19 to TRBJ1-3; D call uncertain. V was shortened by 5 bases and J by 2 bases, with 13 bases between the two germline ends. The CDR3 is made up of 15 amino acids. The germline V gene has CDR1 LNHDA and CDR2 SQIVND (reference sequence). CDR3 amino acids: CASSSLREPGNTIYF. DNA of the CDR3: TGTGCCAGTAGTTCCCTCCGGGAGCCTGGAAACACCATATATTTT.

CDR3 region: CASSFATDKIAKNIQYF. As DNA, the CDR3 is TGTGCCAGCAGTTTTGCGACAGACAAGATAGCCAAAAACATTCAGTACTTC. V and J are TRBV6-2 or TRBV6-3 and TRBJ2-4; D may be TRBD1 (5 bases). Trimming took off 4 bases at V and 0 bases at J, with 16 bases between the two ends. The germline gives CDR1 MNHEY, CDR2 SVGEGT. This CDR3 contains 17 residues.

The chain combines TRBV19 with TRBJ2-7; D gene ambiguous. CDR1 and CDR2 (germline): LNHDA, SQIVND (reference sequence). V lost 11 bases and J lost 0, with 17 bases in between. The CDR3 length is 14 residues. The CDR3: CARSFTASSYEQYV. DNA for the CDR3: TGTGCCCGGAGTTTTACCGCGAGCTCCTACGAGCAGTACGTC.

The rearrangement uses TRBV18 and TRBJ2-1; D gene unclear. Germline-derived CDR1 and CDR2 are KGHSH and LQKENI. The CDR3 covers 14 residues. V lost 3 bases and J lost 5, with 11 bases in between. The CDR3 is CASSPSIDNNEQFF. Written as DNA, the CDR3 is TGTGCCAGCTCACCCTCAATTGACAACAATGAGCAGTTCTTC.

The V and J genes are TRBV4-1 and TRBJ1-5; the D gene is possibly TRBD1 (5 bases). The CDR3 is 14 residues long. The V end was cut by 4 bases, the J end by 2 bases, with 9 bases between. Germline lookup yields CDR1 MGHRA and CDR2 YSYEKL. CDR3 loop: CASSPVGGNQPQHF. DNA for the CDR3: TGCGCCAGCAGCCCGGTAGGGGGCAATCAGCCCCAGCATTTT.

The J gene is TRBJ2-3, the V gene TRBV6-5; D may be TRBD2 (5 bases). The V gene's germline CDR1 is MNHEY and CDR2 SVGAGI. CDR3 length equals 15 residues. V shed 0 bases and J shed 2 bases, with 9 bases lying between them. Here the CDR3 reads CASSYSNGVTDTQYF. The DNA for the CDR3 is TGTGCCAGCAGTTACTCGAACGGGGTCACAGATACGCAGTATTTT.

This clone appeared a single time. The gene calls are TRBV11-2 and TRBJ2-3; D is possibly TRBD1 (6 bases). The CDR3 covers 17 residues. Germline V gene lookup returns CDR1 SGHAT and CDR2 FQNNGV. V lost 0 bases and J 6 bases, leaving 19 bases between the germline ends. DNA of the CDR3: TGTGCCAGCAGCTTAGAATATGGCAGGGGTGCAAGGGATACGCAGTATTTT. Its protein product is CASSLEYGRGARDTQYF. The complete variable domain, with remaining parts taken from reference TRBV11-2 and TRBJ2-3, reads EAGVAQSPRYKIIEKRQSVAFWCNPISGHATLYWYQQILGQGPKLLIQFQNNGVVDDSQLPKDRFSAERLKGVDSTLKIQPAKLEDSAVYLCASSLEYGRGARDTQYFGPGTRLTVL.

The chain links TRBV9 to TRBJ1-1, with no clear D. CDR1 SGDLS and CDR2 YYNGEE come from the germline V gene. V lost 3 bases, J lost 4 bases, and 4 bases lay in between. The length of the CDR3 is 11 residues. The chain's CDR3 is CASSGGTEAFF. The CDR3 coding sequence is TGTGCCAGCAGCGGGGGCACTGAAGCTTTCTTT.

V gene TRBV6-2 or TRBV6-3 combines with J gene TRBJ2-3, with 7 bases that match TRBD2. The CDR3 length is 17 residues. Germline V gene sequence: CDR1 MNHEY, CDR2 SVGEGT. Trimming took 2 bases from V and 2 from J; bases not matched to a gene: 10. CDR3 sequence (DNA): TGTGCCAGCAGTTACCCGCCTAGCGGATTATCCACAGATACGCAGTATTTT. It yields the protein CASSYPPSGLSTDTQYF.

The chain carries TRBV18 and TRBJ1-4; 11 positions match TRBD1. Trimming at V came to 6 bases and at J to 8 bases, leaving 8 bases not matched to a gene. The CDR3 has 15 amino acids. CDR1 and CDR2 (germline): KGHSH, LQKENI. The CDR3 DNA reads as TGTGCCAGCTCTGGTGGGACAGGGGGTGCGGAAAAACTGTTTTTT. Its protein product is CASSGGTGGAEKLFF. Drawing the rest from reference TRBV18 and TRBJ1-4, the complete variable domain is NAGVMQNPRHLVRRRGQEARLRCSPMKGHSHVYWYRQLPEEGLKFMVYLQKENIIDESGMPKERFSAEFPKEGPSILRIQQVVRGDSAAYFCASSGGTGGAEKLFFGSGTQLSVL.

The chain carries TRBV11-2 and TRBJ2-7; 8 bases map to TRBD1. CDR3 length: 14 residues. Germline V lookup: CDR1 SGHAT, CDR2 FQNNGV. V shed 5 bases and J 2 bases; nucleotides not matched to a gene: 5. The chain's CDR3 is CASSAGTGPYEQYV. DNA for the CDR3: TGTGCCAGCAGCGCCGGGACAGGACCCTACGAGCAGTACGTC.

CDR3 region: CASIPGGGSTGELFF. In DNA form, the CDR3 reads TGTGCCAGCATCCCCGGGGGGGGGAGCACCGGGGAGCTGTTTTTT. This chain connects TRBV9 to TRBJ2-2; TRBD2 matches 8 bases. CDR3 length: 15 residues. Trimming removed 6 bases from V and 4 bases from J; junction bases left unmatched: 8. Germline values: CDR1 SGDLS, CDR2 YYNGEE.

The chain has TRBV6-5 and TRBJ2-7; D tentatively reads TRBD1 or TRBD2 (5 bases each). V was pared by 6 bases and J by 2 bases, with 17 bases between. CDR1 and CDR2 from the germline V gene are MNHEY and SVGAGI. The CDR3 has 15 residues. The CDR3 loop reads CASRSGGDPAYEQYF. CDR3 sequence (DNA): TGTGCCAGCAGGAGTGGGGGAGACCCAGCCTACGAGCAGTACTTC.

This clone was picked up many times. V gene TRBV4-2 combines with J gene TRBJ1-6, with D perhaps matching TRBD1 (6 bases). Trimming removed 5 bases at V and 5 bases at J, with 13 bases between. The CDR3 extends over 15 amino acids. Germline V gene data show CDR1 as LGHNA and CDR2 as YNFKEQ. CDR3 DNA: TGTGCCAGCAGCTCTGCCGGGGACAATAATTCACCCCTCCACTTT. Translation gives CASSSAGDNNSPLHF.

The V gene is TRBV19, the J gene TRBJ1-1, with D unclear. The CDR3 is made up of 14 amino acids. Trimming stripped 3 bases from V and 1 base from J, with 9 bases between. CDR1 is LNHDA, CDR2 SQIVND, per germline (reference sequence). The CDR3, as DNA: TGTGCCAGTAGTATGCGTGCGGGGAACACTGAAGCTTTCTTT. Encoded protein: CASSMRAGNTEAFF.